Given below is one TCR beta chain in context. Its antigen remains unidentified. Base qualities are not recorded, but no much larger clone differs from it by a single base. These data belong to a study of cytomegalovirus exposure and HLA in healthy donors (dated by TCRdb to the late 2010s). Regarding the complete study: In an earlier analysis of 587 of the donors, 276 Gb of sequence data and 90 million to 130 million unique TCR beta sequences from 150 million to 200 million T cells were reported. On average, roughly 200,000 unique TCR beta nucleotide sequences were sequenced per donor among a few hundred genotyped donors of the cohort, with 15% to 20% of those sequences being non-productive. Class I and class II HLA loci were covered by the typing at four-digit resolution. Every discovery cohort repertoire had been produced on one sequencing platform. The aim of the study was to test whether cataloging public T cell receptors could identify signatures of past pathogen exposure. Donor age, sex, ethnicity and CMV serostatus were collected together with the repertoire data. To study patterns of TCR occurrence, a later analysis re-analyzed previously published TCR beta repertoires from more than 550 donors and added high-resolution HLA genotyping. Besides the first cohort of 500 to 700 subjects, a separate validation cohort made up of roughly 120 different subjects was used. An earlier analysis of approximately 500 of the donors applied high-throughput TCR beta sequencing to assess whether each TCR beta V gene segment acted as functional or pseudogenic. A later genetic analysis took genome-wide SNP genotypes for about 65% of the 666 donors and used that subset as a discovery cohort. Roughly five DR-DQ haplotypes were treated as single units for association and clustering because of strong linkage in the cohort. The later analysis used no new phenotypic data to find candidate immune exposures, relying instead on TCR beta sequences and their occurrence across donors. Typing coverage differed by locus: A, B, C, DRB1 and DQB1 were typed in roughly 620-630 donors, DQA1 in 500 to 550, DPA1 in around 600, and DPB1 in 400 to 490. An early release covering 550 to 650 HLA-typed donors comprised 250 to 350 gigabases of sequencing data and around 80 million unique TCR sequences. The T cell repertoires of 666 subjects were profiled by immunosequencing and related to cytomegalovirus serostatus. Among the roughly 370 genotyped donors, approximately 77% belonged to the genetic ancestry cluster associated with self-reported Caucasian donors. To predict cytomegalovirus infection status, the study combined high-throughput TCR immunosequencing, statistical association of individual TCRs with disease status, and machine learning.

Study-wide conclusions, independent of this receptor: For the cohort, immune exposure information was limited to CMV serostatus. Three of the identified cytomegalovirus-associated TCR beta chains were confirmed in vitro to be specific for cytomegalovirus antigens. The study gave a list of 150 to 200 TCR beta chains associated with cytomegalovirus. This cohort had only TCR beta chains sequenced, and the lack of alpha or paired-chain data limited which features could be detected. When HLA alleles, especially DR and DQ, strongly co-occurred, attributing TCR associations to individual alleles was difficult. A later analysis associated 15,000 or so TCR beta sequences with specific HLA alleles at a false discovery rate of 0.05. In an earlier analysis of some 540 of the donors, most TCR beta V segments appeared in productive rearrangements about 87% or about 30% of the time, broadly matching IMGT annotations. A later analysis found that HLA-associated TCR beta chains were more clonally expanded and had lower generation probabilities than equally common non-associated chains. The authors suggested that the approach could potentially be generalized to other disease states and immunological phenotypes. A further reported finding was that TCR beta sequences accurately predicted the HLA-A and HLA-B alleles for most subjects in the first cohort. A later genetic analysis reported fewer N-insertions in productive TCRs among donors in an Asian-associated ancestry cluster than the roughly 620-donor mean. According to a later analysis, most CMV-associated TCR beta chains appeared to be HLA-restricted, and the HLA associations seemed to be driven largely by CMV exposure. While some public TCRs were present in many individuals, most TCR sequences turned up only very rarely across donors. An association between a missense DCLRE1C variant and V-gene and J-gene trimming of TCR beta chains was found in a later genetic analysis and replicated in an independent cohort. Presence/absence analyses assumed roughly uniform sequencing depth across donors, an assumption that may not hold. A later analysis reported that several top co-occurrence clusters appeared linked to parvovirus B19, influenza, CMV and Epstein-Barr virus. According to a later analysis, TCR association rates differed among HLA loci, with DRB1 alleles showing the most associated TCRs and HLA-C alleles showing the fewest. Because the 87-base-pair reads could not distinguish some IMGT-functional V segments, including TRBV6-2 and TRBV6-3, those segments were excluded. The sequencing pipeline was judged likely to have produced a cluster of highly shared sequence variants as a technical artifact. The earlier analysis of some 540 of the donors excluded approximately 17 rarely observed V segments, including chromosome 9 orphons, because counts were too low. The classifier was reported to diagnose cytomegalovirus status with high specificity and sensitivity in both the original and validation cohorts. Because HLA typing was missing for some donors at each locus, association tests included only the typed subset. Correlated functional status among segregating V segments might be attributable to linkage disequilibrium, but an unknown experimental factor could not be ruled out.

V is clipped by 4 bases and J by 1 base, and the sequence between their germline boundaries is 16 bases long. CDR1 and CDR2 were assigned from the germline V gene as SGDLS and YYNGEE. CDR3 length: 16 amino acids, cysteine to phenylalanine. Here the CDR3 DNA is all that survives: 48 bases in frame from base 1. The library came from the immunoSEQ multiplex PCR assay. The multiplex PCR relied on a mix of 60 forward primers for TCR Vbeta segments and 13 reverse primers for TCR Jbeta segments. The CDR3 region of rearranged TCR beta genes was amplified from genomic DNA with a multiplex PCR assay. The Illumina HiSeq System was used to sequence the amplified TCR beta libraries as 87-base-pair reads. Regarding the original processing steps: Across the roughly 600 repertoires, a later analysis counted 80 million or so unique TCR beta chains, around 11 million of which were shared by at least two donors. To remove PCR and sequencing errors, raw reads were error-corrected and collapsed into unique sequences using a nearest-neighbor algorithm that merged closely related sequences. V, D and J gene segments were assigned by aligning CDR3 sequences to IMGT reference sequences. For a sequence to be retained, a match of at least six nucleotides was required to both a V gene segment and a J gene segment. Rearrangements were classified as productive when the CDR3 lacked stop codons and remained in frame with V and J, and all other rearrangements were classified as non-productive. CDR3 was defined according to IMGT convention as the region running from the second conserved V-encoded cysteine to the conserved J-encoded phenylalanine. The earlier analysis of about 500 of the donors excluded sequences that lacked an unambiguous match to a single V gene segment. In an earlier analysis of about 590 of the donors, a V segment was called functional when productive rearrangements were above 56.7%, and segregating when the standard deviation between donors exceeded 5%. A statistical classification framework was developed to diagnose cytomegalovirus status using the catalog of TCR beta chain sequences. A later analysis assigned V and J genes by comparing TCR nucleotide sequences with IMGT/GENE-DB human TR gene sequences. Using the TCRdist pipeline, a later analysis assigned CDR3 sequences along with most-parsimonious VDJ recombination scenarios. In a later analysis, each TCR beta chain was defined by its CDR3 amino acid sequence together with its V-gene family, and reads lacking a unique V-gene family were excluded. In a later analysis, 450 to 600 highly shared, low-generation-probability nucleotide sequences were removed to address suspected cross-contamination and a sequencing artifact. In a later analysis, a clonal expansion index was calculated for each public chain from normalized within-repertoire ranks of inferred template counts. Generation probabilities in a later analysis came from a VDJ recombination model fitted to out-of-frame rearrangements, and those results were checked against IGoR. In a later analysis, hypergeometric tests were used to score TCR-TCR, TCR-HLA and TCR-CMV co-occurrence, with a repertoire-size bias correction applied to TCR pairs. False discovery rates were estimated in a later analysis by permuting HLA or CMV assignments 20 times. In a later analysis, co-occurring TCRs were grouped using DBSCAN, with TCRdist sequence similarity added in when clustering inside HLA-allele-positive subsets. Co-occurrence clustering excluded repertoires with fewer than 30,000 or more than 120,000 public chains, plus five with anomalous nucleotide sharing. TCRdb re-hosts the immuneACCESS table, in-frame sequences only. Its copies lack some clones; in the studies checked, an unresolved V gene accounts for under half of them, and the cause for the rest is not known. D and trimming come from the DNA, and the V and J calls and clone size come from that table. The table for this sample lists 110,000 to 150,000 clones; 75% of them were counted only once. The ten largest account for about 6.4% of the sample.

The cohort was made up of approximately 700 healthy bone marrow donors. All cohort members were sampled while nominally healthy, although unrecorded immune exposures were likely present. The donor was CMV seronegative and belonged to the group of roughly 330 seronegative cohort members. Each donor provided a peripheral blood sample, and peripheral blood mononuclear cells were used for TCR beta sequencing. Genomic DNA extraction from the blood cell samples was performed with the Qiagen DNeasy Blood Extraction Kit. The chain is encoded by TRBV9 joined to TRBJ2-3; possibly the D gene is TRBD2, per 6 matching bases. The sequence was obtained from a man aged 25-45 years in good health and CMV-seronegative. The sequencing input was PBMCs. The nucleotide sequence is TGTGCCAGCAGCCCCAGCTCGATAGCGGGCACAGATACGCAGTATTTT. Translated, this gives CASSPSSIAGTDTQYF. With the rest looked up from the reference TRBV9 and TRBJ2-3 genes rather than sequenced, the full variable domain is DSGVTQTPKHLITATGQRVTLRCSPRSGDLSVYWYQQSLDQGLQFLIQYYNGEERAKGNILERFSAQQFPDLHSELNLSSLELGDSALYFCASSPSSIAGTDTQYFGPGTRLTVL.